This T cell receptor (beta chain) was sequenced during a study of CD8+CD57+ T cells in acquired aplastic anemia. The authors sequenced patients whose flow cytometry had shown CD8+CD57+ cell expansion. The CDR3 is 11 amino acids. V lost 3 bases, J lost 2 bases, and 3 bases lay in between. CDR1 and CDR2 (germline): DFQATT, SNEGSKA (reference sequence). Template material for TCR beta VDJ and CDR3 profiling consisted of genomic DNA. TCRdb processed the reads anew with MiXCR; each CDR3 protein has one entry. The sample records under 200,000 distinct CDR3 sequences, roughly 50% being singletons. Material: sorted CD4+, CD8+, or CD8+CD57+ T cells (not recorded which) from PBMCs. The chain joins TRBV20-1 to TRBJ2-3; D gene uncertain. The source is a human donor with aplastic anemia. This chain's CDR3 is CSARHTDTQYF. As DNA, the CDR3 is TGCAGTGCTAGGCACACAGATACGCAGTATTTT.